This T cell receptor (beta chain) is drawn from a study of blood T cells in healthy people across ages. Primers used in a second PCR of about 6 to 11 cycles were a sample-barcoded 5' primer and a J-beta primer mix. TCRdb fed the 5' RACE reads into MiXCR, producing one record per CDR3 protein. The table records some 800,000 distinct CDR3 sequences, roughly 25% of them present only once. The junction had 13 bases not matched to a gene; V was cut back by 5 bases and J by 5 bases. Germline-derived CDR1 and CDR2 are SGHTA and FQGNSA. The CDR3 is made up of 18 amino acids. The sample was also reused in another study, on T cells of mothers and their children.

This TCR came from a boy between 10 and 17 years old in good health. The chain recombines TRBV7-2 with TRBJ2-5; 14 positions match TRBD2. Sequencing was done on a sample of blood. The CDR3 coding sequence is TGTGCCAGCAGCCCAAGGGGGACTAGCGGGAGATTCTGGGAGACCCAGTACTTC. Its protein is CASSPRGTSGRFWETQYF.